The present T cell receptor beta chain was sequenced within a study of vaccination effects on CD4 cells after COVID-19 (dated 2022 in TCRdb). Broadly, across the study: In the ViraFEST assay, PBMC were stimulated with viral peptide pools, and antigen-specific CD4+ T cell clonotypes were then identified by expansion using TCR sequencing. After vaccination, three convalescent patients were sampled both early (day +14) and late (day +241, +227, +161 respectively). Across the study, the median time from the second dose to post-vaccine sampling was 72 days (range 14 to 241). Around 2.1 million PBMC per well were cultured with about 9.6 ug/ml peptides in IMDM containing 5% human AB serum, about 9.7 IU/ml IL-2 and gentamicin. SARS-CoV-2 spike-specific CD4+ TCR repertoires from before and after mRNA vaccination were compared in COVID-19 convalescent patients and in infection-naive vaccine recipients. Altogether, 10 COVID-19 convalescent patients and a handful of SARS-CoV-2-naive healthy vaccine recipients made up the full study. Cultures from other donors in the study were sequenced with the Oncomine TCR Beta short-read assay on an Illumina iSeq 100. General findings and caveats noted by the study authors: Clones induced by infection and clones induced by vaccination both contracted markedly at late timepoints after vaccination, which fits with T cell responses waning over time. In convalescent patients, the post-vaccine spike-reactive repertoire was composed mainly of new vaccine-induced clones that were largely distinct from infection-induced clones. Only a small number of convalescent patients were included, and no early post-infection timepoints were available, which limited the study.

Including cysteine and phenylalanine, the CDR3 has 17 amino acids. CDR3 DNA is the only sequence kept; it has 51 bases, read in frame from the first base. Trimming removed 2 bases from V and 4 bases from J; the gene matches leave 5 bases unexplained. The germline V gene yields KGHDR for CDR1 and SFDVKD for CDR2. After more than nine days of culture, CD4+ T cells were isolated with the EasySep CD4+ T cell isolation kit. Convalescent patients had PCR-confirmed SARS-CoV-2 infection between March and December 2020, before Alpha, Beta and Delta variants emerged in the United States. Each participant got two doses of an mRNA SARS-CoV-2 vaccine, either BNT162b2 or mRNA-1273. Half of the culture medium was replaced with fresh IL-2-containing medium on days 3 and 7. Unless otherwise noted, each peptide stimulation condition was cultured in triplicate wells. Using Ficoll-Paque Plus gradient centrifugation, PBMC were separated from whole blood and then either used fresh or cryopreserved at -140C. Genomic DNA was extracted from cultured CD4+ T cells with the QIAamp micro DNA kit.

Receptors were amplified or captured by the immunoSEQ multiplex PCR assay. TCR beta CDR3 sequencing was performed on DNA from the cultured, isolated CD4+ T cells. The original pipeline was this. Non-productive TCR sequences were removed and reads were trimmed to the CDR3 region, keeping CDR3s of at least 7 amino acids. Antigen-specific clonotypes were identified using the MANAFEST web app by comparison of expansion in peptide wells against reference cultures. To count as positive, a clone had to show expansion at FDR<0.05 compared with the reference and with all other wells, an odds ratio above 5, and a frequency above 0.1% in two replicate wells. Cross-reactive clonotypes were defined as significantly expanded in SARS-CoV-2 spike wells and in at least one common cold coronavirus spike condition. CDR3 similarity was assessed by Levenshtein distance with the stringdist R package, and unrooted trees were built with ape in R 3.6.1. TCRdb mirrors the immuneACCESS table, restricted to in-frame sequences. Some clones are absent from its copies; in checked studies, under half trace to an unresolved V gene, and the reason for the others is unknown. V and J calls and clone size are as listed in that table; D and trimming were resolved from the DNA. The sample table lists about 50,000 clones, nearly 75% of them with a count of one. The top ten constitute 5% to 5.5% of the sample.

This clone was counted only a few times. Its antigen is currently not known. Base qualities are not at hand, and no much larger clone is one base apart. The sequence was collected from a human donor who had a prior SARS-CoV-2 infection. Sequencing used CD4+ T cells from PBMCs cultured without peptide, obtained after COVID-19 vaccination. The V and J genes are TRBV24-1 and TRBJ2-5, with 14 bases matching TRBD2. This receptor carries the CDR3 CATSDSGLAGARETQYF. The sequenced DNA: TGTGCCACCAGTGATTCGGGACTAGCGGGAGCTCGAGAGACCCAGTACTTC.